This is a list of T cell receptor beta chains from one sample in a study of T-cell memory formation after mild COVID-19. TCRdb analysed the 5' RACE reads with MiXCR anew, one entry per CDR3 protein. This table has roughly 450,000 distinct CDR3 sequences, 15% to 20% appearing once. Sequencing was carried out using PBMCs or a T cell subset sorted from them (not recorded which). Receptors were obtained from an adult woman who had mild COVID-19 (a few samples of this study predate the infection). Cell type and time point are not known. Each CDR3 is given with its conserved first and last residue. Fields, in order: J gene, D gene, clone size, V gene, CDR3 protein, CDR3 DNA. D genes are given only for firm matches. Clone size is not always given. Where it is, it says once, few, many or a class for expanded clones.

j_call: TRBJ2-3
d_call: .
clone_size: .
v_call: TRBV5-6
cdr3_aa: CASSLDREGTDTQYF
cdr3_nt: TGTGCCAGCAGCTTGGACAGGGAAGGGACAGATACGCAGTATTTT

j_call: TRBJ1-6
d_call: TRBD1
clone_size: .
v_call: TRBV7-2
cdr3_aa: CASSLGDRTPSPLHF
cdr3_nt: TGTGCCAGCAGCTTGGGGGACAGGACCCCTTCACCCCTCCACTTT

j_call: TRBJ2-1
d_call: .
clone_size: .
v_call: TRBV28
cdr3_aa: CASSLAGPTYNEQFF
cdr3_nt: TGTGCCAGCAGTTTAGCAGGCCCAACTTACAATGAGCAGTTCTTC

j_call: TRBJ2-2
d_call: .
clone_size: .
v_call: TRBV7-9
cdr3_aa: CASSFPPGVVTGELFF
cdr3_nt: TGTGCCAGCAGCTTCCCTCCGGGGGTCGTAACCGGGGAGCTGTTTTTT

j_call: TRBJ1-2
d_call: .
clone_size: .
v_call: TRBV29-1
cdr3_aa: CSVEEVSPLGGLYGYTF
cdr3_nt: TGCAGCGTTGAAGAAGTTTCCCCTCTTGGGGGACTCTATGGCTACACCTTC

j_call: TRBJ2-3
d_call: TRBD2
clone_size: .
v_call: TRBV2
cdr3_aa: CASSGPAGGPDTQYF
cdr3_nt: TGTGCCAGCAGTGGGCCAGCGGGGGGGCCAGATACGCAGTATTTT

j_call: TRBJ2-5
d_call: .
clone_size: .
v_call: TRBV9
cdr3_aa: CASSVGGSPQETQYF
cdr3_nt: TGTGCCAGCAGCGTAGGGGGTAGCCCACAAGAGACCCAGTACTTC

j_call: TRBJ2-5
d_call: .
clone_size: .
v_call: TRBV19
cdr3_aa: CASSTGGTDQETQYF
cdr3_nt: TGTGCCAGTAGTACGGGCGGGACAGACCAAGAGACCCAGTACTTC

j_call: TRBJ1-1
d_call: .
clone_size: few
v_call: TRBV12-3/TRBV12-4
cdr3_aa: CASRGGLGRNTEAFF
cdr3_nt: TGTGCCAGCAGGGGGGGACTCGGCAGGAACACTGAAGCTTTCTTT

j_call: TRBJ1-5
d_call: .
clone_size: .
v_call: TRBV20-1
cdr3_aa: CSARPGYSNQPQHF
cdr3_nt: TGCAGTGCTAGGCCGGGGTATAGCAATCAGCCCCAGCATTTT

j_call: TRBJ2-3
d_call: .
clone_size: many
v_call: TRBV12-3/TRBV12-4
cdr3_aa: CASSLWGITDTQYF
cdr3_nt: TGTGCCAGCAGCCTCTGGGGAATCACAGATACGCAGTATTTT

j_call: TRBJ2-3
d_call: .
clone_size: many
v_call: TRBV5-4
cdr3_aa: CASSSPTFPAGADTQYF
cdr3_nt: TGTGCCAGCAGCTCCCCCACCTTTCCAGCGGGCGCAGATACGCAGTATTTT

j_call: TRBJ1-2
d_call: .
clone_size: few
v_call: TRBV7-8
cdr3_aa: CASSLDRQSYGYTF
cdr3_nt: TGTGCCAGCAGCTTAGATAGACAGTCCTATGGCTACACCTTC

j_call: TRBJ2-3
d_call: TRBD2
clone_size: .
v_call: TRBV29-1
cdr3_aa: CSASGLAGGSTDTQYF
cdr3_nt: TGCAGCGCTTCGGGACTAGCGGGAGGCTCCACAGATACGCAGTATTTT

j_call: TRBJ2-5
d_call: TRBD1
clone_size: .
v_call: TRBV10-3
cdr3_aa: CAISDRADRGETQYF
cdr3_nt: TGTGCCATCAGTGACCGAGCCGACAGGGGAGAGACCCAGTACTTC

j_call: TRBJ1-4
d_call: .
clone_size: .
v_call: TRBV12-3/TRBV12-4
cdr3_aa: CASSLLWGEKLFF
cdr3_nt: TGTGCCAGCAGTTTATTGTGGGGCGAAAAACTGTTTTTT

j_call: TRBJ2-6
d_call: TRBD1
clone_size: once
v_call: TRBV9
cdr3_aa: CASSARDRGQAGANVLTF
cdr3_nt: TGTGCCAGCAGCGCCCGGGACAGGGGGCAGGCTGGGGCCAACGTCCTGACTTTC

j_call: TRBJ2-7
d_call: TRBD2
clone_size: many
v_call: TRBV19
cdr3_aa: CASSINGRSYEQYF
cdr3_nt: TGTGCCAGTAGTATCAACGGGAGGTCCTACGAGCAGTACTTC

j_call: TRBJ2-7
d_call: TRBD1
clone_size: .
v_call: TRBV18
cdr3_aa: CASSRGQDPYEQYF
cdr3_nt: TGTGCCAGCTCACGCGGACAGGATCCCTACGAGCAGTACTTC

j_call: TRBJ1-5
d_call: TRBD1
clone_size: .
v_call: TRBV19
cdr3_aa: CASTVDRASNQPQHF
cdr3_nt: TGTGCCAGTACCGTTGACAGGGCTAGCAATCAGCCCCAGCATTTT

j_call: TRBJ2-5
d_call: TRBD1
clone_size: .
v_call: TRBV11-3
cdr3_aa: CASSWVQGGVWETQYF
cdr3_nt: TGTGCCAGCAGCTGGGTACAGGGGGGCGTTTGGGAGACCCAGTACTTC

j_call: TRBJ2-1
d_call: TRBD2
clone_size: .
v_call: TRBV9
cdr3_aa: CASSVGGAGTSGHNEQFF
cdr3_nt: TGTGCCAGCAGCGTAGGAGGGGCCGGGACTAGCGGACACAATGAGCAGTTCTTC

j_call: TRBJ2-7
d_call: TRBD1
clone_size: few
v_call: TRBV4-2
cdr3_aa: CASKGAGYEQYF
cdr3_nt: TGTGCCAGTAAGGGGGCAGGTTACGAGCAGTACTTC

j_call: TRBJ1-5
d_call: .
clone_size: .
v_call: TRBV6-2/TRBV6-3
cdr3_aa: CASTKGRGAHQPQHF
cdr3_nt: TGTGCCAGCACCAAGGGTCGGGGGGCTCATCAGCCCCAGCATTTT

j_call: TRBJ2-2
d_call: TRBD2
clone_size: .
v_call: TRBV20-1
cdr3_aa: CSASFPLGGGTGELFF
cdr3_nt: TGCAGTGCTAGTTTTCCATTGGGGGGAGGGACCGGGGAGCTGTTTTTT

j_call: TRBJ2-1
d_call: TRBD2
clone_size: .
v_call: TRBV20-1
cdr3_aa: CSARAQGLAGWNNEQFF
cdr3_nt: TGCAGTGCTAGAGCTCAGGGACTAGCTGGTTGGAATAATGAGCAGTTCTTC

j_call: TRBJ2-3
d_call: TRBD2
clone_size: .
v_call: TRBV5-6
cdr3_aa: CASSFPSGEASTDTQYF
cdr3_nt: TGTGCCAGCAGCTTCCCGAGCGGGGAGGCGAGCACAGATACGCAGTATTTT

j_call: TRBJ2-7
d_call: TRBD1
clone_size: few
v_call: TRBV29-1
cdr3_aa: CSVRTGDYEQYF
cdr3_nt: TGCAGCGTTCGGACAGGGGACTACGAGCAGTACTTC

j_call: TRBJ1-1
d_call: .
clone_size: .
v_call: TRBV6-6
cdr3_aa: CALQEGQNTEAFF
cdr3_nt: TGTGCCCTTCAAGAGGGCCAGAACACTGAAGCTTTCTTT

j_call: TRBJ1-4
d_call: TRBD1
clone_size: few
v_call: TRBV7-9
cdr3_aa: CASSSAGTGLEKLFF
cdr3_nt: TGTGCCAGCAGCTCCGCCGGGACAGGGCTTGAAAAACTGTTTTTT

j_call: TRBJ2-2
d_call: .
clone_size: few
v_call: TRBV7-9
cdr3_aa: CASSSSATADGELFF
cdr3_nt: TGTGCCAGCAGCTCATCGGCGACAGCCGACGGGGAGCTGTTTTTT

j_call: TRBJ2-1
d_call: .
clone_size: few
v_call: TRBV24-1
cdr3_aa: CATKDSFYNEQFF
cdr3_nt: TGTGCCACCAAGGACTCTTTCTACAATGAGCAGTTCTTC

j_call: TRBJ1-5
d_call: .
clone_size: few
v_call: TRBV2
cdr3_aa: CASSDWGNNQPQHF
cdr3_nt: TGTGCCAGCAGTGATTGGGGGAACAATCAGCCCCAGCATTTT

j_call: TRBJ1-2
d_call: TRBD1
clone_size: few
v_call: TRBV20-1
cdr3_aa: CSAVGGQDYGYTF
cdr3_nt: TGCAGTGCCGTCGGGGGACAGGACTATGGCTACACCTTC

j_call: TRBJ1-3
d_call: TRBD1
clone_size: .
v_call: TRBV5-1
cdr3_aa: CASSKRTGQGNTIYF
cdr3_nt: TGCGCCAGCAGCAAGAGGACAGGACAAGGAAACACCATATATTTT

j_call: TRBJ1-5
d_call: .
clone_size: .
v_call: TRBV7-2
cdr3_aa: CASSPWTADQPQHF
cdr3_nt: TGTGCCAGCAGCCCCTGGACGGCTGATCAGCCCCAGCATTTT

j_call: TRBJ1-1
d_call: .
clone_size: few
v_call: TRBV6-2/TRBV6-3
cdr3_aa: CASSYLAGQNTEAFF
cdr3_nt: TGTGCCAGCAGTTACCTTGCGGGCCAGAACACTGAAGCTTTCTTT

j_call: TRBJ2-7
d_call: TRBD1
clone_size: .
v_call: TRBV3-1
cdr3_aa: CASSPPTGAYEQYF
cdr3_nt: TGTGCCAGCAGCCCTCCGACAGGGGCCTACGAGCAGTACTTC

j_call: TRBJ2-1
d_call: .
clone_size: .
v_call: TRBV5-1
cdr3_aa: CASSWGDRDYNEQFF
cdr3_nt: TGCGCCAGCAGCTGGGGGGACAGAGACTACAATGAGCAGTTCTTC

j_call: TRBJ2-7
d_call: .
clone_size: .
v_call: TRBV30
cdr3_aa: CAWSTGSYEQYF
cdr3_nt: TGTGCCTGGAGTACCGGGAGCTACGAGCAGTACTTC

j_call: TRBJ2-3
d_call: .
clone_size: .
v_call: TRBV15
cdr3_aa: CATTRVGTDTQYF
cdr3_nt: TGTGCCACCACTAGGGTCGGCACAGATACGCAGTATTTT

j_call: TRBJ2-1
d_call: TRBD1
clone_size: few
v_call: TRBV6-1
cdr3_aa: CASRSGTVSYNEQFF
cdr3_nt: TGTGCCAGCAGATCCGGGACAGTGTCCTACAATGAGCAGTTCTTC

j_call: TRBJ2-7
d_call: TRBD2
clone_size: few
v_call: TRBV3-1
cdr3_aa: CATSGETYEQYF
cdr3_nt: TGTGCCACTAGCGGGGAAACCTACGAGCAGTACTTC

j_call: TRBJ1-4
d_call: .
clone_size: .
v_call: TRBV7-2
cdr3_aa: CASSKAEGSNEKLFF
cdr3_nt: TGTGCCAGCAGCAAGGCTGAGGGGTCGAATGAAAAACTGTTTTTT

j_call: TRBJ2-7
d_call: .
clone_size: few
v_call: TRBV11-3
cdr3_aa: CASSSDNYEQYF
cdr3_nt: TGTGCCAGCAGCTCAGACAACTACGAGCAGTACTTC

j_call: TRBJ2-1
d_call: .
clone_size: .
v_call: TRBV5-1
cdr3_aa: CASSFEGGFGNEQFF
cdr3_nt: TGCGCCAGCAGCTTCGAAGGGGGTTTTGGCAATGAGCAGTTCTTC

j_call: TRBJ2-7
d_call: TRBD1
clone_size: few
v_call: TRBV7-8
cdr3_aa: CASTTPGTGDYEQYF
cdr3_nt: TGTGCCAGCACCACCCCCGGGACAGGGGACTACGAGCAGTACTTC

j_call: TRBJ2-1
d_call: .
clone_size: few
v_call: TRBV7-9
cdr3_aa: CASSSFRGRDEQFF
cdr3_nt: TGTGCCAGCAGCTCCTTCAGAGGACGAGATGAGCAGTTCTTC

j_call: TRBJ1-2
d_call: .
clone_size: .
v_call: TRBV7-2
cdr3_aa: CASSLEGGRGYGYTF
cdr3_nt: TGTGCCAGCAGCTTAGAGGGGGGGCGAGGCTATGGCTACACCTTC

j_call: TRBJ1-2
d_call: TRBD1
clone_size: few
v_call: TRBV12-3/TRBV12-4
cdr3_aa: CASSFSQGAVGYTF
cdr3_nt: TGTGCCAGCAGTTTTAGCCAGGGGGCGGTTGGCTACACCTTC

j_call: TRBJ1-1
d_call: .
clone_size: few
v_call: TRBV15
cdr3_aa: CATSRARGITEAFF
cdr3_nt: TGTGCCACCAGCAGGGCCAGGGGTATCACTGAAGCTTTCTTT

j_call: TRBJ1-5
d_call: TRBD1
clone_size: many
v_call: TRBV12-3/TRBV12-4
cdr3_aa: CASSLRGDRSQPQHF
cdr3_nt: TGTGCCAGCAGTTTACGAGGGGACAGAAGTCAGCCCCAGCATTTT

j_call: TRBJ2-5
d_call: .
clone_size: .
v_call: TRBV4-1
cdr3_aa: CASSFHPGGPTETQYF
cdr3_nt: TGCGCCAGCAGCTTCCATCCCGGGGGGCCTACGGAGACCCAGTACTTC

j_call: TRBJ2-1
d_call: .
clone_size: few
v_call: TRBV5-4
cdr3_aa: CASSFMSSYNEQFF
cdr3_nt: TGTGCCAGCAGCTTCATGAGCTCCTACAATGAGCAGTTCTTC

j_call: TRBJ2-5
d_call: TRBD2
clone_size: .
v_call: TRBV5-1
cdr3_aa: CASSDPTSGPQETQYF
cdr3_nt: TGCGCCAGCAGCGACCCGACTAGCGGCCCCCAAGAGACCCAGTACTTC

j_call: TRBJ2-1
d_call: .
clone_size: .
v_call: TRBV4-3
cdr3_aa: CASSQVSGWDNEQFF
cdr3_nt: TGCGCCAGCAGCCAGGTCTCGGGGTGGGACAATGAGCAGTTCTTC

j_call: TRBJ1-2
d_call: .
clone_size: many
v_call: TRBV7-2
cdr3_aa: CASSLGAYGYTF
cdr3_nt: TGTGCCAGCAGCTTAGGAGCCTATGGCTACACCTTC

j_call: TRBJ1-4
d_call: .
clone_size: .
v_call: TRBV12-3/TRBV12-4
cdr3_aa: CASSFVQFNEKLFF
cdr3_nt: TGTGCCAGCAGTTTCGTACAGTTTAATGAAAAACTGTTTTTT

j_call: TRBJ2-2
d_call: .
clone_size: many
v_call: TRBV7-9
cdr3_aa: CASSLVASLNTGELFF
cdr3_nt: TGTGCCAGCAGCTTAGTGGCAAGTCTCAACACCGGGGAGCTGTTTTTT